This T cell receptor beta chain was observed in a study of T cell repertoires in cytomegalovirus infection. Study as a whole: It was recently identified HLA-C-restricted and well-studied HLA-B-restricted CMV epitopes that the study used. Study-level findings and limits: Dominant in the ex vivo response were TCR beta clonotypes restricted by HLA-C and specific for CMV.

TCRdb reprocessed the reads with MiXCR, giving one entry per CDR3 protein. The sample holds hundreds of thousands of distinct CDR3 sequences, almost 30% seen once. With regard to this clonotype: Its antigen is not known.

The V end lost 5 bases, the J end lost 7 bases, and 20 bases lay between the germline ends. This CDR3 contains 15 residues. Germline values: CDR1 MNHEY, CDR2 SMNVEV (reference sequence). The material was cultured PBMCs, obtained from culture after CMV antigen stimulation. The V call is TRBV27, the J call TRBJ1-2; no definite D call. The TCR was taken from a human donor in good health (CMV status not recorded). Some clones in this sample may be carry-over from other donors' samples. CDR3 loop: CASSPYATPGGGYTF. In DNA form, the CDR3 reads TGTGCCAGCAGTCCCTACGCGACACCGGGAGGTGGCTACACCTTC.